Below are 28 T cell receptor beta chains sequenced from a single sample in a study of response to subunit inactivated influenza vaccine. Using its own MiXCR run on the RT-PCR reads, TCRdb lists one record per CDR3 protein. This sample yields about half a million distinct CDR3 sequences, of which around 25% are seen a single time; around 1.8% belongs to the top ten. This sample comprised CD4+ T cells sorted from PBMCs, obtained approximately 5 days after vaccination. These receptors were obtained from a man aged 45-65 years who received an inactivated influenza vaccine.

This clonotype came up a few times. The chain links TRBV18 to TRBJ2-7; the match to TRBD1 covers 8 bases. Germline assignment: CDR1 KGHSH and CDR2 LQKENI. This CDR3 is built from 16 residues. J lost 5 bases, V lost 4 bases, and 13 bases had no gene match. This CDR3 is CASSLSLGQGANEQYF. CDR3 in DNA: TGTGCCAGCTCACTGTCATTAGGACAGGGAGCCAACGAGCAGTACTTC.

A few counts support this clonotype. The rearrangement uses TRBV7-2 and TRBJ1-4; TRBD1 aligns across 9 bases. Looked up from germline, CDR1 is SGHTA and CDR2 is FQGNSA. V shed 1 base and J 8 bases; nucleotides not matched to a gene: 2. This CDR3 is 14 amino acids long. DNA for the CDR3: TGTGCCAGCAGCTTAGACAGGGGGCTCGAAAAACTGTTTTTT. It is translated as CASSLDRGLEKLFF.

This clonotype was counted between two and nine times. V is TRBV12-3 or TRBV12-4 and J is TRBJ2-4; TRBD1 aligns across 8 bases. The length of the CDR3 is 16 residues. Trimming cost V 6 bases and J 4 bases; bases outside gene matches: 11. The CDR3 sequence: CASSSTFRDRKNIQYF. CDR3 in DNA: TGTGCCAGCAGCTCCACCTTTCGGGACAGGAAAAACATTCAGTACTTC.

The genes are TRBV24-1 and TRBJ2-3; D may match TRBD1 or TRBD2 (5 bases each). Trimming stripped 3 bases from V and 0 bases from J, with 12 bases between. In germline, CDR1 is KGHDR, CDR2 SFDVKD. This CDR3 comprises 16 residues. CDR3 in amino acids: CATSDPGRTSTDTQYF. CDR3 nucleotides: TGTGCCACCAGTGATCCGGGGCGTACTAGCACAGATACGCAGTATTTT.

This clonotype was observed a few times. The chain combines TRBV14 with TRBJ2-5, with D perhaps matching TRBD2 (5 bases). The V gene's germline CDR1 is SGHDN and CDR2 FVKESK. The CDR3 runs to 13 residues. V was shortened by 0 bases and J by 5 bases, with 7 bases between the two germline ends. The CDR3 sequence is CASSQELAETQYF. The CDR3 nucleotides read TGTGCCAGCAGCCAAGAGTTAGCGGAGACCCAGTACTTC.

This clonotype was picked up a small number of times. J is TRBJ1-5 and V is TRBV6-2 or TRBV6-3; D is undetermined. Germline lookup yields CDR1 MNHEY and CDR2 SVGEGT. The CDR3 runs 16 residues. Trimming took 2 bases from V and 1 from J, leaving 12 bases between them. In DNA, the CDR3 is TGTGCCAGCAGTTACGGGTTTGGAGCGAGCAATCAGCCCCAGCATTTT. This sequence encodes CASSYGFGASNQPQHF.

The CDR3 region is CASRVLNTEAFF. The CDR3 nucleotides are TGTGCCAGCAGGGTCCTGAACACTGAAGCTTTCTTT. J is TRBJ1-1 and V is TRBV6-1; no clear D. This CDR3 has 12 amino acids. V was clipped by 6 bases and J by 0 bases, with 5 bases between them. Germline values: CDR1 MNHNS, CDR2 SASEGT.

This clonotype was counted between two and nine times. The rearrangement links TRBV11-2 to TRBJ2-5, with D uncertain. There are 15 residues in the CDR3. Trimming removed 4 bases from V and 5 bases from J, with 17 bases in between. Germline CDR1 SGHAT, CDR2 FQNNGV. CDR3: CASSSRVGSVETQYF. The CDR3 bases are TGTGCCAGCAGCTCCCGCGTAGGGTCGGTGGAGACCCAGTACTTC.

In this sample, this clonotype turned up a few times. The rearrangement joins TRBV12-3 or TRBV12-4 to TRBJ2-5, with no clear D. The ends were cut back, 4 bases at V and 0 bases at J, with 6 bases in the middle. CDR3 length: 13 residues. CDR3: CASSYSNQETQYF. Written as DNA, the CDR3 is TGTGCCAGCAGTTACAGCAACCAAGAGACCCAGTACTTC.

This clonotype was seen only a few times. The V and J genes are TRBV12-3 or TRBV12-4 and TRBJ2-1, with a possible D match to TRBD2 (6 bases). The V end lost 3 bases, the J end lost 8 bases, and 11 bases lay between the germline ends. The CDR3 length is 13 residues. CDR3 in DNA: TGTGCCAGCAGTTTCGATGGGAGGTATGAGCAGTTCTTC. Translated, it gives CASSFDGRYEQFF.

The chain joins TRBV7-8 to TRBJ2-2; D might be TRBD1 (6 bases). V gave up 5 bases and J gave up 1 base, with 17 bases separating them. Germline CDR1 reads SGHVS; CDR2 reads FQNEAQ. The CDR3 spans 17 residues. In DNA, the CDR3 is TGTGCCAGCAGCCAGAGGTATCACAGGGAGAACACCGGGGAGCTGTTTTTT. Protein product: CASSQRYHRENTGELFF.

This clonotype was detected a few times. The chain carries TRBV20-1 and TRBJ2-3, with D perhaps TRBD1 (5 bases). Trimming stripped 5 bases from V and 1 base from J, with 16 bases between. The CDR3 contains 15 residues. From germline, CDR1 is DFQATT and CDR2 SNEGSKA (reference sequence). CDR3 sequence reads: CSADIRGSGTDTQYF. Here the CDR3 DNA reads TGCAGTGCTGATATTAGGGGCTCGGGCACAGATACGCAGTATTTT.

This chain connects TRBV11-2 to TRBJ2-1, with TRBD2 matching 11 bases. V was clipped by 4 bases and J by 2 bases; unmatched bases: 4. The CDR3 has 16 amino acids. Germline V lookup: CDR1 SGHAT, CDR2 FQNNGV. CDR3 bases: TGTGCCAGCAGCTCACTAGCGGGGGATACCTACAATGAGCAGTTCTTC. Translated: CASSSLAGDTYNEQFF.

This clonotype was counted many times. This sequence joins TRBV7-3 and TRBJ2-1; D gene uncertain. With 1 base removed from V and 10 bases from J, the gap between germline ends came to 8 bases. The CDR3 contains 12 residues. CDR1 is SGHTA and CDR2 is FQGTGA in the germline V gene. The CDR3 coding sequence is TGTGCCAGCAGCTTAAGATCCGGAGAGCAGTTCTTC. It yields the protein CASSLRSGEQFF. Filled out from reference TRBV7-3 and TRBJ2-1, the complete variable domain reads GAGVSQTPSNKVTEKGKYVELRCDPISGHTALYWYRQSLGQGPEFLIYFQGTGAADDSGLPNDRFFAVRPEGSVSTLKIQRTERGDSAVYLCASSLRSGEQFFGPGTRLTVL.

The genes are TRBV7-2 and TRBJ1-1, with a weak D call TRBD1 (5 bases). Trimming pared 2 bases from V and 5 bases from J, leaving 12 bases between. The CDR3 totals 14 residues. Germline V gene sequence: CDR1 SGHTA, CDR2 FQGNSA. The CDR3 coding sequence is TGTGCCAGCAGCTTACGGGACCGGGGAACTGAAGCTTTCTTT. Protein product: CASSLRDRGTEAFF.

The gene calls are TRBV11-2 and TRBJ1-1, with D hard to call. Trimming took 3 bases from V and 4 from J, leaving 15 bases between them. The germline gives CDR1 SGHAT, CDR2 FQNNGV. The CDR3 contains 15 residues. The CDR3 protein is CASSLDGMEFTEAFF. The CDR3 DNA reads TGTGCCAGCAGCTTGGACGGGATGGAGTTCACTGAAGCTTTCTTT.

This clonotype was seen only a few times. This rearrangement joins TRBV5-1 to TRBJ1-2; D not certain. Germline CDR1 SGHRS, CDR2 YFSETQ. Trimming shortened V by 0 bases and J by 4 bases, and 7 bases separated the two germline ends. The CDR3 totals 13 residues. The CDR3 coding sequence is TGCGCCAGCAGCTTGGATCCGGGCTATGGCTACACCTTC. Translating gives CASSLDPGYGYTF.

V usage is TRBV27 and J usage is TRBJ2-4, with D possibly matching TRBD1 (7 bases). This CDR3 spans 16 amino acids. Germline CDR1 is MNHEY and CDR2 is SMNVEV (reference sequence). Trimming shortened V by 6 bases and J by 2 bases, and 17 bases separated the two germline ends. The CDR3 region has the DNA TGTGCCAGCAGCCCCCCGACAGGGAGGTCCAAAAACATTCAGTACTTC. Amino acids: CASSPPTGRSKNIQYF.

This clonotype appeared a few times. The chain carries TRBV28 and TRBJ2-1; TRBD2 is a possible D gene (5 bases). This CDR3 is built from 12 residues. Looked up from germline, CDR1 is MDHEN and CDR2 is SYDVKM. V was cut by 6 bases and J by 9 bases, with 12 bases left in between. The DNA of the CDR3 is TGTGCCAGCAGCCGGGATTTGGTTGAGCAGTTCTTC. As protein: CASSRDLVEQFF.

This clonotype showed up many times. V and J are TRBV4-2 and TRBJ1-1; 10 bases match TRBD1. The CDR3 loop spans 14 amino acids. The junction had 3 bases not matched to a gene; V was cut back by 3 bases and J by 5 bases. Germline values: CDR1 LGHNA, CDR2 YNFKEQ. This CDR3 reads CASSQEDRGTEAFF. The CDR3 DNA reads as TGTGCCAGCAGCCAGGAGGACAGGGGGACTGAAGCTTTCTTT.

V gene TRBV20-1 combines with J gene TRBJ2-7, with TRBD2 matching 7 bases. CDR1 DFQATT and CDR2 SNEGSKA come from the germline V gene (reference sequence). This CDR3 is built from 14 residues. V lost 1 base, J lost 5 bases, and 8 bases stayed unmatched. CDR3 amino acids: CSARVGGPKNEQYF. The CDR3 DNA follows: TGCAGTGCTAGAGTGGGAGGGCCTAAGAACGAGCAGTACTTC.

This chain connects TRBV5-1 to TRBJ2-5; either TRBD1 or TRBD2 may supply D (5 bases each). Germline V lookup: CDR1 SGHRS, CDR2 YFSETQ. The CDR3 contains 14 residues. V was trimmed by 3 bases and J by 1 base, leaving 10 bases between them. CDR3 residues: CASSSGTSQETQYF. Here the CDR3 DNA reads TGCGCCAGCAGCTCAGGGACCAGCCAAGAGACCCAGTACTTC.

This clonotype was counted only a few times. The chain has TRBV24-1 and TRBJ2-1, with 10 bases lining up with TRBD2. This CDR3 spans 13 amino acids. Germline CDR1 KGHDR, CDR2 SFDVKD. V dropped 9 bases and J dropped 4; count of bases not matched to a gene: 2. As DNA, the CDR3 is TGTGCCACCGGGACTAGCGAATACAATGAGCAGTTCTTC. Its protein is CATGTSEYNEQFF.

The genes are TRBV7-3 and TRBJ2-1, with D possibly TRBD1 on 5 matching bases. The CDR3 covers 14 residues. The V end lost 5 bases, the J end lost 4 bases, and 12 bases lay between the germline ends. Germline CDR1 reads SGHTA; CDR2 reads FQGTGA. The CDR3 region is CASSRSQGYNEQFF. The CDR3 DNA is TGTGCCAGCAGCCGAAGTCAGGGTTACAATGAGCAGTTCTTC.

This rearrangement joins TRBV18 to TRBJ2-7, with D possibly being TRBD1 (6 bases). In germline, CDR1 is KGHSH, CDR2 LQKENI. Trimming removed 3 bases from V and 1 base from J, with 10 bases in between. The CDR3 has 14 residues. CDR3 loop: CASSPKGGSYEQYF. The DNA of the CDR3 is TGTGCCAGCTCACCTAAAGGGGGATCCTACGAGCAGTACTTC.

The rearrangement uses TRBV6-5 and TRBJ2-3; 8 bases map to TRBD1. Per germline, CDR1 MNHEY and CDR2 SVGAGI. Losses at the gene ends were 4 bases for V and 3 bases for J; bases not matched to a gene: 12. The CDR3 is made up of 17 amino acids. CDR3 region: CASSSPAGRGRTDTQYF. For the CDR3, the DNA is TGTGCCAGCAGTTCGCCGGCTGGCAGGGGGCGTACAGATACGCAGTATTTT.

The gene calls are TRBV7-9 and TRBJ2-3; TRBD1 aligns across 8 bases. The CDR3 extends over 15 amino acids. With V trimmed by 5 bases and J by 6 bases, 10 bases remained unmatched. CDR1 and CDR2 (germline): SEHNR, FQNEAQ (reference sequence). The DNA of the CDR3 is TGTGCCAGCAGCCCCCTCGGACAGGGTTGGGATACGCAGTATTTT. It is translated as CASSPLGQGWDTQYF.

This clonotype showed up just a few times. The chain recombines TRBV9 with TRBJ2-2; TRBD2 aligns across 14 bases. V trimming: 3 bases; J trimming: 7 bases; junction bases outside the gene matches: 5. Germline V CDR1 and CDR2: SGDLS, YYNGEE. The CDR3 extends over 16 amino acids. CDR3 DNA sequence: TGTGCCAGCAGCGCGGGACTAGCGGGAGTTAACGGGGAGCTGTTTTTT. Amino acid sequence: CASSAGLAGVNGELFF.